The clone carrying this T cell receptor beta chain was found a few times. These data come from a study of T-cell reconstitution after alpha-beta-depleted transplantation in children. Unique molecular identifiers were incorporated during preparation of the TCRbeta library. One entry per CDR3 protein, called by TCRdb with MiXCR from the PCR reads. Here the sample spans fewer than 400,000 distinct CDR3 sequences, around 21% being singletons. The CDR3 is made up of 16 amino acids. The germline V gene has CDR1 GTSNPN and CDR2 SVGIG (reference sequence). V lost 0 bases to trimming and J lost 6 bases; unmatched junction nucleotides: 9.

Specimen: PBMCs from the stem cell graft donor, collected from the stem cell graft. This sequence originates from a human donor who donated a stem cell graft to a child with acute myeloid leukemia. This chain connects TRBV30 to TRBJ2-2, with TRBD2 matching over 8 bases. The CDR3 loop is CAWSVSRTSKSGELFF. CDR3 nucleotide sequence: TGTGCCTGGAGTGTTAGTAGGACTAGCAAATCCGGGGAGCTGTTTTTT.